This section outlines one T cell receptor beta chain sequence together with its context. The data are from a study of OX40 agonist ivuxolimab in advanced cancers. The CDR3 has 15 residues. Germline CDR1 reads MNHNY; CDR2 reads SVGAGI (reference sequence). V was pared by 5 bases and J by 4 bases, with 14 bases between. This table comes from immunoSEQ multiplex PCR, and its TCRdb copy is limited to in-frame clones, with some not included. The sample includes roughly 26,000 clones, around 90% seen only once; the top ten take roughly a fifth. The sequencing here drew on CD4+ or CD8+ T cells sorted from blood, taken in a trial of the OX40 agonist ivuxolimab. The sequence derives from an adult with an advanced solid tumor such as melanoma, head and neck, liver or kidney cancer. V gene TRBV6-6 combines with J gene TRBJ2-2; D perhaps matches TRBD1 (5 bases). DNA for the CDR3: TGTGCCAGCAGTCCCCCGGACACCAGCACCGGGGAGCTGTTTTTT. Translated: CASSPPDTSTGELFF.